Given below is one T cell receptor beta chain in context. What it binds is unknown. This sample was included in a study of T cell responses to AZD1222 COVID-19 vaccine. Study results and caveats: Repertoire sampling was restricted to post-peak T cell response timepoints. Most donors were white British and more were female, and clonal diversity was possibly underestimated.

The data were produced by immunoSEQ multiplex PCR, yet TCRdb's version contains in-frame clones alone and is incomplete. This sample has over 130,000 clones, with about 89% found just once. Germline V CDR1 and CDR2: LNHDA, SQIVND (reference sequence). CDR3 length: 16 residues. Trimming pared 0 bases from V and 4 bases from J, leaving 12 bases between. This specimen was peripheral blood, taken on day 0 of AZD1222 vaccination. The receptor was derived from an adult in good health. The chain has TRBV19 and TRBJ1-4, with D hard to call. The CDR3 spells CASSIDRRLFNEKLFF. CDR3 DNA: TGTGCCAGTAGTATAGATCGCCGCCTTTTTAATGAAAAACTGTTTTTT.